A selection of T cell receptor beta chains follows, all from one sample in a study of blood T cell repertoires in COVID-19. TCRdb's copy holds only in-frame clones and misses some; the assay was immunoSEQ multiplex PCR. The repertoire holds under 250,000 clones, around 84% seen once, with approximately 3.5% in the top ten. Sequencing input: peripheral blood. The receptors originated from a woman aged 18-29 years with acute or convalescent COVID-19. Both conserved end residues are part of each CDR3. Fields, in order: D gene, clone size, V gene, J gene, CDR3 protein, CDR3 DNA. D genes are given only for firm matches. Clone size, where shown, is once, few, many, or a class for clones that have expanded.

>TRBD2|-|TRBV27|TRBJ2-3
CASSLRGGTDTQYF
TGTGCCAGCAGTTTACGGGGGGGCACAGATACGCAGTATTTT
>-|-|TRBV12-3/TRBV12-4|TRBJ2-7
CASSPLWEVEQYF
TGTGCCAGCAGTCCCCTGTGGGAGGTCGAGCAGTACTTC
>TRBD2|-|TRBV7-8|TRBJ2-5
CASSLVLTLAGLETQYF
TGTGCCAGCAGCTTAGTCCTTACACTAGCGGGATTAGAGACCCAGTACTTC
>-|-|TRBV18|TRBJ1-2
CASSPLRGASGYTF
TGTGCCAGCTCCCCCCTGCGGGGGGCAAGTGGCTACACCTTC
>-|-|TRBV5-4|TRBJ2-3
CASSLSGITDTQYF
TGTGCCAGCAGCTTGTCAGGTATCACAGATACGCAGTATTTT
>-|few|TRBV10-3|TRBJ2-3
CAISESREDTQYF
TGTGCCATCAGTGAGTCGAGGGAGGATACGCAGTATTTT
>TRBD1|-|TRBV4-3|TRBJ1-2
CASSQVRTGGRGYTF
TGCGCCAGCAGCCAAGTTCGGACAGGGGGCAGGGGCTACACCTTC
>-|-|TRBV10-1|TRBJ2-1
CASSDGEALGEQFF
TGCGCCAGCAGTGATGGGGAGGCTTTGGGTGAGCAGTTCTTC
>-|-|TRBV7-9|TRBJ2-1
CASTSRTDEQFF
TGTGCCAGCACCTCCCGGACAGATGAGCAGTTCTTC
>TRBD1|-|TRBV7-2|TRBJ1-2
CASSWARDRGGGYTF
TGTGCCAGCAGCTGGGCGCGGGACAGGGGAGGTGGCTACACCTTC
>TRBD1|once|TRBV27|TRBJ2-7
CASSFGTGMSYEQYF
TGTGCCAGCAGTTTCGGGACAGGGATGTCGTACGAGCAGTACTTC
>-|few|TRBV5-1|TRBJ1-4
CASSLTGRDEKLFF
TGCGCCAGCAGCTTGACAGGGAGGGATGAAAAACTGTTTTTT
>-|many|TRBV18|TRBJ2-3
CASSPDSLLAQYF
TGTGCCAGCTCACCTGACTCCTTGCTCGCGCAGTATTTT
>-|-|TRBV27|TRBJ1-2
CASSLSGPAYGYTF
TGTGCCAGCAGTTTATCGGGGCCAGCCTATGGCTACACCTTC
>TRBD2|-|TRBV7-7|TRBJ2-2
CASSRTSGSPGELFF
TGTGCTAGCAGCCGGACTAGCGGGAGCCCCGGGGAGCTGTTTTTT
>-|-|TRBV28|TRBJ2-3
CASSKDRIRTDTQYF
TGTGCCAGCAGCAAAGACAGGATACGCACAGATACGCAGTATTTT
>TRBD1|-|TRBV6-5|TRBJ1-4
CASSYPGGKLFF
TGTGCCAGCAGTTACCCAGGGGGAAAACTGTTTTTT
>-|-|TRBV7-6|TRBJ2-7
CASSLDQRGFYEQYF
TGTGCCAGCAGCTTGGACCAAAGGGGGTTCTACGAGCAGTACTTC
>-|-|TRBV3-1/TRBV3-2|TRBJ1-5
CASSQASWPLWNQPQHF
TGTGCCAGCAGCCAAGCGTCTTGGCCCTTATGGAATCAGCCCCAGCATTTT
>-|-|TRBV7-2|TRBJ2-7
CASSPSTSYEQYF
TGTGCCAGCAGCCCCTCGACTAGTTACGAGCAGTACTTC
>-|-|TRBV5-1|TRBJ2-7
CASTREDTFEQYF
TGCGCCAGCACCCGAGAGGACACGTTCGAGCAGTACTTC
>-|-|TRBV6-5|TRBJ2-7
CATTTWGQRGYEQYF
TGTGCCACCACGACCTGGGGGCAGAGAGGCTACGAGCAGTACTTC
>-|-|TRBV5-5|TRBJ1-1
CASSLAGGLRAEAFF
TGTGCCAGCAGCTTGGCGGGGGGGCTGAGGGCTGAAGCTTTCTTT
>TRBD1|many|TRBV7-2|TRBJ2-1
CASSTRQGAMSNEQFF
TGTGCCAGCAGCACCCGACAGGGGGCTATGAGCAATGAGCAGTTCTTC
>-|-|TRBV21-1|TRBJ2-7
CASSKGGWDRGTYEQYF
TGTGCCAGCAGCAAAGGGGGCTGGGACAGGGGAACCTACGAGCAGTACTTC
>-|-|TRBV14|TRBJ1-4
CASSQDLTAEKLFF
TGTGCCAGCAGCCAAGATCTTACAGCTGAAAAACTGTTTTTT
>-|-|TRBV9|TRBJ2-6
CASSARTDPSGANVLTF
TGTGCCAGCAGCGCAAGGACAGATCCCTCTGGGGCCAACGTCCTGACTTTC
>-|-|TRBV27|TRBJ2-1
CASSPTPGEQFF
TGTGCCAGCAGCCCCACACCGGGAGAGCAGTTCTTC
>-|-|TRBV30|TRBJ1-6
CAWTRDRRWSNSPLHF
TGTGCCTGGACCAGGGATCGAAGGTGGAGCAATTCACCCCTCCACTTT
>TRBD1|-|TRBV6-5|TRBJ1-2
CASSYSTGAANYGYTF
TGTGCCAGCAGTTACTCGACAGGGGCCGCTAACTATGGCTACACCTTC
>-|-|TRBV5-1|TRBJ1-5
CASSLRGGLQPQHF
TGCGCCAGCAGCTTGCGCGGGGGTCTGCAGCCCCAGCATTTT
>-|-|TRBV21-1|TRBJ1-2
CASSKGQGQLYGYTF
TGTGCCAGCAGCAAGGGTCAGGGACAGCTCTATGGCTACACCTTC
>TRBD1|once|TRBV19|TRBJ2-7
CASSRGQSSYEQYF
TGTGCCAGTAGTAGGGGACAGAGCTCCTACGAGCAGTACTTC
>-|-|TRBV10-3|TRBJ2-1
CAIGETPNEQFF
TGTGCCATCGGGGAGACCCCCAATGAGCAGTTCTTC
>TRBD2|-|TRBV6-2/TRBV6-3|TRBJ2-7
CASSYSSRLAGNQYEQYF
TGTGCCAGCAGTTATTCTTCGCGACTAGCGGGAAACCAATACGAGCAGTACTTC